This T cell receptor beta chain was found in a study of regulatory T cells in long-lasting Graves disease. Study-level information: By definition, persistent Graves' disease involved antithyroid drugs for over 5 years alongside positive TSH receptor antibodies.

To note about this clonotype: A read error may account for a junction end that differs from germline.

The CDR3 is 14 amino acids. Germline V lookup: CDR1 MNHEY, CDR2 SVGAGI. Documented time point: persistent/refractory GD, antithyroid drugs over 5 years with positive TRAb. Generation of the TCR library employed RNA extracted from PBMCs. Patients of an endocrinology department in Xi'an, China, were included. Arm-PCR with iRepertoire HTBI primers amplified the CDR3 regions for these TCR beta libraries. One entry per CDR3 protein, called by TCRdb with MiXCR from the multiplex PCR reads. The sample lists 310,000 or so distinct CDR3 sequences, more than 20% occurring once. Sequences were derived from peripheral blood mononuclear cells (PBMCs), sampled when the disease was refractory, from a patient treated with antithyroid drugs. The sequence came from a female donor with Graves disease. The J gene is TRBJ2-5, the V gene TRBV6-5; a possible D gene is TRBD1 (6 bases). The CDR3 loop reads CAGSYSRGQETQYF. DNA of the CDR3: TGTGCCGGCAGTTACAGCAGGGGCCAAGAGACCCAGTACTTC.